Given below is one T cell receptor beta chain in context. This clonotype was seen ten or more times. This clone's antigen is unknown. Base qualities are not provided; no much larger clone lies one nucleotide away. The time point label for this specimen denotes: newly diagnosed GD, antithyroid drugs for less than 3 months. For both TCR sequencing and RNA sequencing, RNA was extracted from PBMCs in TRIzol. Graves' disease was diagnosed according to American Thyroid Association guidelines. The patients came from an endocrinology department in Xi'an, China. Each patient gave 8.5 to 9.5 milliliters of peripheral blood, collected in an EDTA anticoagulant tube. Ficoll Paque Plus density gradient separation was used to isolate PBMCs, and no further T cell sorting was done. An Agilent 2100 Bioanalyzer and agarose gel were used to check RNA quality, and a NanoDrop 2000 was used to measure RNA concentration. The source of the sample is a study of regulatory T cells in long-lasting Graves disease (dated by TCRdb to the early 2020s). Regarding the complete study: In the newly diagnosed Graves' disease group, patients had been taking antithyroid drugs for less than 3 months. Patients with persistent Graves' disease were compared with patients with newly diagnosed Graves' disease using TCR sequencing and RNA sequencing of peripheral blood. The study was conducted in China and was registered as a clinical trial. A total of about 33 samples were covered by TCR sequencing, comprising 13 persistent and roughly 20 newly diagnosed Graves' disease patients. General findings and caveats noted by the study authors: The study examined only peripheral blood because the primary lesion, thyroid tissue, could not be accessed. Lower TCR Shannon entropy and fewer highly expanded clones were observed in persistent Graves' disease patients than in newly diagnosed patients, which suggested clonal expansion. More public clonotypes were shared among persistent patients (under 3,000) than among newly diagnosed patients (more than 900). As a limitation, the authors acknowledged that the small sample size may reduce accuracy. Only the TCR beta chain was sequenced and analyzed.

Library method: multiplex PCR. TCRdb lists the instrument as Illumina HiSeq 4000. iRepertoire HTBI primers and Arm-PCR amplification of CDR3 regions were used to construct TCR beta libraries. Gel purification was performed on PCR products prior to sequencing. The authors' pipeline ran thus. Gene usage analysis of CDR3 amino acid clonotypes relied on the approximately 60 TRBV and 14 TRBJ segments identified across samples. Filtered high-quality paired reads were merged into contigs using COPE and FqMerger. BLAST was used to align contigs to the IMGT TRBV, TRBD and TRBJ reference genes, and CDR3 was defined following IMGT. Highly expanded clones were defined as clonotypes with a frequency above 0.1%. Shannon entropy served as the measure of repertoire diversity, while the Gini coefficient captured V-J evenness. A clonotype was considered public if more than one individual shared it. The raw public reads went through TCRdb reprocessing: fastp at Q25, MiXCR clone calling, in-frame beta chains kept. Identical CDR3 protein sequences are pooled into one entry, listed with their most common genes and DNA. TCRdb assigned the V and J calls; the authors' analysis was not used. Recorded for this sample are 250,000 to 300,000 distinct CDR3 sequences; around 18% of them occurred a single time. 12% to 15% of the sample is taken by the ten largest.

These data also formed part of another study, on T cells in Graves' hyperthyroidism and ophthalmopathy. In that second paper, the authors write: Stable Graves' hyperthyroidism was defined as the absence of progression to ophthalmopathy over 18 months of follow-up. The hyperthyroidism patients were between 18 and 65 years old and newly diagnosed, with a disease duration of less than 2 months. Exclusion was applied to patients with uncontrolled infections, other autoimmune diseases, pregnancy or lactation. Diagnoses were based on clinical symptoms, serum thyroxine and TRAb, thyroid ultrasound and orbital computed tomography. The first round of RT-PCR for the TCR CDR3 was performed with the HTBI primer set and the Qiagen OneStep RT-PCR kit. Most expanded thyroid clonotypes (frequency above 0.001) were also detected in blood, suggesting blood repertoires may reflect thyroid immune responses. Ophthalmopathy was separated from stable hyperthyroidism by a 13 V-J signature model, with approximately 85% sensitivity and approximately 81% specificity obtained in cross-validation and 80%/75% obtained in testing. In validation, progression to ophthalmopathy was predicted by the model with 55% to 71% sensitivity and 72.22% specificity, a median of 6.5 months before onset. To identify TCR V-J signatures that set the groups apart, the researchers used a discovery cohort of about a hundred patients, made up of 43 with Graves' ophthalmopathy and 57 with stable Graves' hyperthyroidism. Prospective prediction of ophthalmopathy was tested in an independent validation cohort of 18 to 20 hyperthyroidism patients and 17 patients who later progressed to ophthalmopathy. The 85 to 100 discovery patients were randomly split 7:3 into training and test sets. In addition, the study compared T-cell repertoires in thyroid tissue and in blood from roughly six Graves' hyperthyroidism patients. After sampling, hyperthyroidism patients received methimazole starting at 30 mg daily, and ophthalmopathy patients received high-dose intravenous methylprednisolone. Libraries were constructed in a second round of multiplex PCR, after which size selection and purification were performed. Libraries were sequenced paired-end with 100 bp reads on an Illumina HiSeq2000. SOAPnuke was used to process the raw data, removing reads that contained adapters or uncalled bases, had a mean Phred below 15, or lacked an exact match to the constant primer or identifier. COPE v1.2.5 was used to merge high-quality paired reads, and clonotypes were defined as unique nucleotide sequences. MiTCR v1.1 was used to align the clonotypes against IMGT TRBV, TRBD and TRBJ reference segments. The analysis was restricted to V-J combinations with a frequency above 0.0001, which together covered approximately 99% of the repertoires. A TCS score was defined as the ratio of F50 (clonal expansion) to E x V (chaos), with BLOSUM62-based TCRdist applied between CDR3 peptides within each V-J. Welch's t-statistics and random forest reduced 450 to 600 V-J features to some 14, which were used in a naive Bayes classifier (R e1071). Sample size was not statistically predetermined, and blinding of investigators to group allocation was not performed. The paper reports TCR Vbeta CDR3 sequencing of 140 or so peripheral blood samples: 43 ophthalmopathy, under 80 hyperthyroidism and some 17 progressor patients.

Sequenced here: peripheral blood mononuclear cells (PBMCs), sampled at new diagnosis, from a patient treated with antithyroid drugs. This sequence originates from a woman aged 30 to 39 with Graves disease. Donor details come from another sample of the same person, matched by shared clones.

Here the CDR3 is given as CASSQVPGVNTEAFF. DNA sequence: TGTGCCAGCAGCCAAGTCCCCGGGGTTAACACTGAAGCTTTCTTT. This receptor chain uses TRBV3-1 and TRBJ1-1, with the D gene not clear enough to name. From the germline V gene (reference sequence), CDR1 is LGHDT and CDR2 is YNNKEL. Counted from cysteine to phenylalanine, this CDR3 has 15 amino acids. CDR3 DNA is the only sequence kept; it has 45 bases, read in frame from the first base. Deletion took 1 base off V and 2 bases off J, with a span of 11 bases between the germline ends.